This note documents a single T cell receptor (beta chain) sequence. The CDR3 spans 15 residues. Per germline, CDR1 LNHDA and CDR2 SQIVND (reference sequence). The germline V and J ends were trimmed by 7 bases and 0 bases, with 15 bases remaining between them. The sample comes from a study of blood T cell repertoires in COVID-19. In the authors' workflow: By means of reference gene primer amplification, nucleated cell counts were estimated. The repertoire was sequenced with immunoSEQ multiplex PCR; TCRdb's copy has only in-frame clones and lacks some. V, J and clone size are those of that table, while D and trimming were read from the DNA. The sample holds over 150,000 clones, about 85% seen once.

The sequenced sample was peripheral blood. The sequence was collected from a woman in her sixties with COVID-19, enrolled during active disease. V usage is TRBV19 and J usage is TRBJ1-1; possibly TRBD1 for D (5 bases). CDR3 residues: CASKYGGAVNTEAFF. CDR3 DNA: TGTGCCAGTAAGTACGGAGGGGCTGTGAACACTGAAGCTTTCTTT.